A selection of T cell receptor beta chains follows, all from one sample in a study of shared clonotypes between healthy human individuals. TCRdb keeps only in-frame clones here, not all; method: immunoSEQ multiplex PCR. Of 300,000 to 400,000 clones in the sample, less than 85% were seen once. The specimen was memory CD4+ T cells sorted from blood. The receptors originated from a man in his thirties or forties in good health. The conserved cysteine and the conserved F or W are not part of the CDR3 here.

j_gene	v_gene	CDR3aa
TRBJ2-7	TRBV10-1	ASSEGLAGAKFYEQY
TRBJ2-7	TRBV7-2	ASSATRASYEQY
TRBJ1-1	TRBV6-6	ASSYDQTTEAF
TRBJ2-5	TRBV9	ASSVGGTQETQY
TRBJ1-3	TRBV18	ASSPPAVGNTIY
TRBJ2-7	TRBV6-6	ASGNGISYEQY
TRBJ2-7	TRBV5-6	ASSGMMHSTYEQY
TRBJ2-7	TRBV6-9	ASSYGGQSYEQY
TRBJ2-5	TRBV5-1	ASSLSGWGETQY
TRBJ2-7	TRBV19	ATSGRPTYEQY
TRBJ1-1	TRBV30	AWSRWGPKQDTEAF
TRBJ2-1	TRBV11-2	ASSLEVTSRSYNEQF
TRBJ2-7	TRBV5-4	ASSLDAAGVNEQY
TRBJ2-2	TRBV5-1	ASSLMGSQNTGELF
TRBJ1-2	TRBV28	ASSPGQGGRYGYT
TRBJ1-2	TRBV7-8	ASSLTGAAPYGYT
TRBJ2-1	TRBV28	ASSLDTYNEQF
TRBJ2-3	TRBV29-1	SVSDRGVADTQY
TRBJ2-1	TRBV5-4	ASSGSGFRNEQF
TRBJ1-1	TRBV7-6	ASSLQGGTEAF
TRBJ2-2	TRBV18	ASSLRGTDRTGELF
TRBJ1-4	TRBV5-4	ASSAGQGATNEKLF
TRBJ1-4	TRBV7-8	ASSLQTGVGGLF